This T cell receptor (beta chain) is from a study of identical twins. Findings of the study overall: The study drew conclusions from cross-sectional statistical analysis, not from following the same donors.

One entry per CDR3 protein, called by TCRdb with MiXCR from the 5' RACE reads. Among some 320,000 distinct CDR3 sequences, more than 9% were seen once, and the ten largest hold around 6.9%. This clonotype was observed a few times. The antigen is not known. This CDR3 contains 17 residues. Looked up from germline, CDR1 is SGHDT and CDR2 is YYEEEE. Deletions cut 0 bases from V and 2 bases from J, with 14 bases between. These sequences were also reported in another study, on yellow fever vaccine responses in identical twins. As that report states: Each twin's T cell response to the vaccine was reported to look partly convergent and partly personalized.

This receptor was obtained from a woman in her late teens or twenties in good health. The specimen sequenced was CD8+ T cells sorted from blood. The chain combines TRBV5-6 with TRBJ2-2; weak D call: TRBD1 (5 bases). CDR3 sequence reads: CASSLGGRRYNTGELFF. The CDR3 DNA reads TGTGCCAGCAGCTTGGGGGGCCGGCGGTATAACACCGGGGAGCTGTTTTTT.